A selection of T cell receptor beta chains follows, all from one sample in a study of vaccination and CD4 T cells after COVID-19. TCRdb itself ran the PCR reads through MiXCR, one entry per CDR3 protein. The sample includes approximately 3,100 distinct CDR3 sequences, approximately 80% seen only once; the top ten take about 30%. No antigen is known for these receptors. Sequencing used CD4+ T cells from blood, cultured in vitro. These receptor sequences come from a human donor who had recovered from COVID-19. Both conserved end residues are part of each CDR3. Fields, in order: clone size, J gene, D gene, V gene, CDR3 DNA, CDR3 protein. The D gene is left open where the match is weak. Clone sizes are given selectively: once, few, many, or a class where the clone is expanded.

>NA|TRBJ2-2|TRBD1|TRBV7-8
TGTGCCAGCAGCTCAAAAAGACCGGGACAGGGAGTAACCGGGGAGCTGTTTTTT
CASSSKRPGQGVTGELFF
>NA|TRBJ2-3|NA|TRBV6-2/TRBV6-3
TGTGCCAGCAACAACAGGAGGGGAGATACGCAGTATTTT
CASNNRRGDTQYF
>NA|TRBJ1-6|NA|TRBV10-3
TGTGCCATCGGCCTGGGGTCCGGAAATTCACCCCTCCACTTT
CAIGLGSGNSPLHF
>few|TRBJ1-2|NA|TRBV6-2/TRBV6-3
TGTGCCAGCAGTAACAGGCGCCTTGGGGATGGCTACACCTTC
CASSNRRLGDGYTF
>NA|TRBJ2-7|NA|TRBV6-2/TRBV6-3
TGTGCCAGCAGTTTAACAACAGGGTCCTACGAGCAGTACTTC
CASSLTTGSYEQYF
>NA|TRBJ1-2|TRBD1|TRBV20-1
TGCAGTGCTAGAGAGGGGACAGGGCGCTCAGGGGGAGGCGGCTACACCTTC
CSAREGTGRSGGGGYTF
>NA|TRBJ1-1|NA|TRBV7-3
TGTGCCAGCAGCTTTATCGGGGAGAACACTGAAGCTTTCTTT
CASSFIGENTEAFF
>NA|TRBJ1-2|TRBD1|TRBV5-8
TGTGCCAGCAGCCACGCCGGGACAGGGGGGTATGGCTACACCTTC
CASSHAGTGGYGYTF
>NA|TRBJ1-6|NA|TRBV6-5
TGTGCCAGCAGTTACTCGCTTTCCAGGACAAGCTCCTATAATTCACCCCTCCACTTT
CASSYSLSRTSSYNSPLHF
>NA|TRBJ1-1|NA|TRBV20-1
TGCAGTGCTAGACCAGCAGGGTTGACTGAAGCTTTCTTT
CSARPAGLTEAFF
>NA|TRBJ2-1|NA|TRBV10-3
TGTGCCATCAGTGACACCCAATACAATGAGCAGTTCTTC
CAISDTQYNEQFF
>NA|TRBJ1-1|TRBD1|TRBV7-3
TGTGCCAGCAGCTTCTCGACAGGGGACTACACTGAAGCTTTCTTT
CASSFSTGDYTEAFF
>hyperexpanded|TRBJ2-5|NA|TRBV19
TGTGCCAGTAGACCCGCGTCCAGGGCCGGGGAGACCCAGTACTTC
CASRPASRAGETQYF
>NA|TRBJ1-1|NA|TRBV2
TGTGCCAGCAGTGGGACACTGGAAGCTTTCTTT
CASSGTLEAFF
>NA|TRBJ1-2|NA|TRBV5-1
TGCGCCGGCCTAACGATGGATAACTATGGCTACACCTTC
CAGLTMDNYGYTF
>NA|TRBJ1-6|NA|TRBV30
TGTGCCTGGAGGCCGGGACCGAGACTCTATAATTCACCCCTCCACTTT
CAWRPGPRLYNSPLHF
>medium-sized|TRBJ1-2|NA|TRBV6-1
TGTGCCACCCAAAGGACACAGGGAACTAACTATGGCTACACCTTC
CATQRTQGTNYGYTF
>NA|TRBJ1-2|NA|TRBV7-2
TGTGCCAGCAGCTTAGCCTCAGGGTCTGGCTACACCTTC
CASSLASGSGYTF